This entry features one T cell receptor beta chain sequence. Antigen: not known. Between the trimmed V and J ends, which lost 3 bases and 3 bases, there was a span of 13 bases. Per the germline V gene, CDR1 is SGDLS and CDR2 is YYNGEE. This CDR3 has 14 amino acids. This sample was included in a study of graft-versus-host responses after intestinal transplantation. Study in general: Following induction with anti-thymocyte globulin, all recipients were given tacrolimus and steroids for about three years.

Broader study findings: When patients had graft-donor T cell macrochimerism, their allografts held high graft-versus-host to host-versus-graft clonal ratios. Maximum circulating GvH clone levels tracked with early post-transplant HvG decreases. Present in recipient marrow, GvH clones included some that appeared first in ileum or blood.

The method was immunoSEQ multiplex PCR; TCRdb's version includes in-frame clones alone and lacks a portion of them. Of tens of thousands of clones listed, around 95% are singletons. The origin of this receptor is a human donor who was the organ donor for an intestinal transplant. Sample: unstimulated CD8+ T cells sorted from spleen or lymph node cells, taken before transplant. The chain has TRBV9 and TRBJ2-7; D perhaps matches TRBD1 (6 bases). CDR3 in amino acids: CASSATQGNYEQYF. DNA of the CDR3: TGTGCCAGCAGCGCGACACAGGGAAACTACGAGCAGTACTTC. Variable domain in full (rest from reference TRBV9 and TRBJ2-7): DSGVTQTPKHLITATGQRVTLRCSPRSGDLSVYWYQQSLDQGLQFLIQYYNGEERAKGNILERFSAQQFPDLHSELNLSSLELGDSALYFCASSATQGNYEQYFGPGTRLTVT.